The subject of this entry is one T cell receptor beta chain. Its matching antigen is unknown. Indicated treatment: oral pan-JAK inhibitor, 5-10 mg twice daily. These data belong to a study of CD8+ T cells in alopecia areata. Looking at the study overall: The study gave treated patients oral tofacitinib at 5 to 10 mg twice daily. The study, taken as a whole, reports: There was only one nonresponder, so it was unclear how baseline CD8+ expansion relates to response.

Extracted RNA was reverse transcribed, and the resulting cDNA served as sequencing template. Clones were read by immunoSEQ multiplex PCR, and TCRdb kept only the in-frame ones, dropping some. This table has about 190,000 clones, approximately 56% appearing once. The specimen comprised CD4+ T cells sorted from blood, sampled at week 4, from a patient treated with tofacitinib. The clonotype comes from a human donor with alopecia areata.

CDR3 bases: TGCAGCGTACCAGGCACCTTCAACAATGAGCAGTTCTTC. This sequence encodes CSVPGTFNNEQFF. The rearrangement links TRBV29-1 to TRBJ2-1; D call uncertain. Germline values: CDR1 SQVTM, CDR2 ANQGSEA. CDR3 length equals 13 residues. Trimming removed 6 bases from V and 5 bases from J, with 14 bases in between.